Each of the 18 T cell receptor beta chains below was sequenced from the same sample in a study of blood T cell repertoires in COVID-19. The protocol was immunoSEQ multiplex PCR, while the TCRdb copy is restricted to in-frame clones and leaves out a portion. The table lists nearly 300,000 clones, under 90% of them singletons, with less than 3% in the top ten. Sequences were obtained from PBMCs or T cells enriched from blood (not recorded which). The source of these receptors is a woman aged 45-65 years who had been exposed to COVID-19.

The genes are TRBV5-4 and TRBJ2-7; no clear D gene. V was clipped by 0 bases and J by 2 bases, with 9 bases between them. This CDR3 is built from 14 residues. CDR1 SGHNT and CDR2 YYREEE come from the germline V gene (reference sequence). DNA for the CDR3: TGTGCCAGCAGCTTGGAGTCGGGTACCTACGAGCAGTACTTC. Translating it yields CASSLESGTYEQYF.

This chain connects TRBV19 to TRBJ2-7; 8 bases map to TRBD1. Germline lookup yields CDR1 LNHDA and CDR2 SQIVND (reference sequence). This CDR3 has 14 amino acids. The trim removed 7 bases at V and 5 bases at J, leaving 10 bases unmatched. CDR3 sequence: CASTQGQGANEQYF. The CDR3 coding sequence is TGTGCCAGTACCCAAGGACAGGGAGCTAACGAGCAGTACTTC.

This clone was found once. This sequence joins TRBV30 and TRBJ2-2, with 8 positions matching TRBD2. The CDR3 runs 15 residues. The junction had 8 bases not matched to a gene; V was cut back by 2 bases and J by 6 bases. Germline values: CDR1 GTSNPN, CDR2 SVGIG (reference sequence). CDR3 loop: CAWSIAAGVAGELFF. The CDR3 bases are TGTGCCTGGAGTATCGCAGCGGGGGTCGCCGGGGAGCTGTTTTTT.

The chain uses TRBV5-1 and TRBJ2-1, with 7 bases that match TRBD1. The ends lost 0 bases at V and 2 bases at J; junction bases unmatched: 2. The CDR3 contains 15 residues. CDR1 and CDR2 from the germline V gene are SGHRS and YFSETQ. CDR3 sequence: CASSLEGGAYNEQFF. In DNA form, the CDR3 reads TGCGCCAGCAGCTTGGAAGGGGGCGCCTACAATGAGCAGTTCTTC.

The CDR3 loop reads CASSPFTGNTIYF. The CDR3 DNA is TGTGCCAGCTCACCGTTCACTGGAAACACCATATATTTT. The rearrangement links TRBV18 to TRBJ1-3; no definite D call. CDR1 is KGHSH and CDR2 is LQKENI in the germline V gene. The ends were cut back, 3 bases at V and 2 bases at J, with 5 bases in the middle. This CDR3 region has 13 residues.

This clone appeared a single time. The rearrangement joins TRBV5-1 to TRBJ2-7, with 9 positions matching TRBD2. CDR3 size: 16 residues. The V gene's germline CDR1 is SGHRS and CDR2 YFSETQ. J lost 5 bases, V lost 4 bases, and 13 bases had no gene match. CDR3 bases: TGCGCCAGCAGCCCCTGGACTAGCGAGCGGGGCCACGAGCAGTACTTC. It encodes CASSPWTSERGHEQYF. The variable domain in full, completed from reference TRBV5-1 and TRBJ2-7, reads KAGVTQTPRYLIKTRGQQVTLSCSPISGHRSVSWYQQTPGQGLQFLFEYFSETQRNKGNFPGRFSGRQFSNSRSEMNVSTLELGDSALYLCASSPWTSERGHEQYFGPGTRLTVT.

The chain links TRBV28 to TRBJ1-5; no clear D. Deletions cut 3 bases from V and 3 bases from J, with 15 bases between. The CDR3 runs to 16 residues. Germline lookup yields CDR1 MDHEN and CDR2 SYDVKM. The CDR3 region has the DNA TGTGCCAGCAGTTTCTCTCGGGGAAGGTACAATCAGCCCCAGCATTTT. Protein sequence: CASSFSRGRYNQPQHF.

The rearrangement joins TRBV19 to TRBJ2-7, with a tentative D call TRBD1 (6 bases). The CDR3 is 15 residues long. Germline V lookup: CDR1 LNHDA, CDR2 SQIVND (reference sequence). The germline V and J ends were trimmed by 6 bases and 0 bases, with 15 bases remaining between them. CDR3 DNA sequence: TGTGCCAGTAGGGGAAGGGGGTCCAGCTCCTACGAGCAGTACTTC. It yields the protein CASRGRGSSSYEQYF.

DNA for the CDR3: TGTGCCAGCAGCTTAGTCGCCCCCCCCCTACTCAATGAAAAACTGTTTTTT. Residues: CASSLVAPPLLNEKLFF. V usage is TRBV7-6 and J usage is TRBJ1-4, with D unresolved. The V end was cut by 1 base, the J end by 5 bases, with 17 bases between. The CDR3 is 17 amino acids. The germline V gene has CDR1 SGHVS and CDR2 FNYEAQ.

The chain employs TRBV21-1 and TRBJ1-5; TRBD1 reflects the table's D call only, with no check against the DNA. TRBV21-1 is noted as a pseudogene. The CDR3 sequence is 13 residues long. This chain's CDR3 is CASSWTGYQPQHF. CDR3 DNA sequence: TGTGCCAGCAGCTGGACAGGGTATCAGCCCCAGCATTTT.

The CDR3 here is CSVGFLALFSYNEQFF. CDR3 DNA: TGCAGCGTTGGCTTTTTAGCGCTTTTTTCCTACAATGAGCAGTTCTTC. This chain links TRBV29-1 with TRBJ2-1; tentatively, D is TRBD2 (5 bases). Trimming removed 4 bases at V and 1 base at J, with 17 bases between. Germline V gene lookup returns CDR1 SQVTM and CDR2 ANQGSEA. The CDR3 is 16 amino acids.

This clone has just one count. The chain combines TRBV18 with TRBJ2-2, with 11 bases fitting TRBD2. There are 19 residues in the CDR3. Unmatched junction bases numbered 12, after V lost 2 bases and J lost 4 bases. Germline CDR1 KGHSH, CDR2 LQKENI. For the CDR3, the DNA is TGTGCCAGCTCACCAAGGTTTGTGGGACTAGCGGATCGCACCGGGGAGCTGTTTTTT. Translated, it gives CASSPRFVGLADRTGELFF.

This clone has just one count. The V and J genes are TRBV18 and TRBJ1-2; 7 bases fit TRBD1. V gave up 1 base and J gave up 5 bases; unmatched junction bases: 10. The CDR3 consists of 16 residues. Germline V gene sequence: CDR1 KGHSH, CDR2 LQKENI. The CDR3 DNA is TGTGCCAGCTCACCACAAGCAGGGGGTTCCAGGTATGGCTACACCTTC. Its protein is CASSPQAGGSRYGYTF.

The V call is TRBV25-1, the J call TRBJ1-6; D is unclear. Trimming pared 1 base from V and 7 bases from J, leaving 8 bases between. The CDR3 loop spans 14 amino acids. Germline values: CDR1 MGHDK, CDR2 SYGVNS. CDR3 sequence: CASSELTDNSPLHF. The CDR3 bases are TGTGCCAGCAGTGAATTGACTGACAATTCACCCCTCCACTTT.

This chain connects TRBV18 to TRBJ2-1; 7 bases agree with TRBD1. The CDR3 extends over 14 amino acids. Germline loops: CDR1 KGHSH, CDR2 LQKENI. V lost 2 bases to trimming and J lost 9 bases; unmatched junction nucleotides: 7. The CDR3 spells CASSPTAGGFEQFF. The CDR3 DNA follows: TGTGCCAGCTCACCAACGGCAGGGGGATTTGAGCAGTTCTTC.

The V gene is TRBV6-5, the J gene TRBJ2-7; a possible D gene is TRBD1 (5 bases). Germline V CDR1 and CDR2: MNHEY, SVGAGI. There are 13 residues in the CDR3. The V gene lost 2 bases and the J gene lost 8 bases, with 13 bases spanning the gap. The CDR3 DNA follows: TGTGCCAGCAGTTACGGGCAGGGAATACAGCAGTACTTC. This codes for CASSYGQGIQQYF.

The gene calls are TRBV21-1 and TRBJ2-1; the D call in the table, TRBD1, was not verified against the DNA. TRBV21-1 is classified as a pseudogene. This CDR3 contains 15 residues. Here the CDR3 DNA reads TGTGCCAGCAGCCCTACAGGGGGCTCCTACAATGAGCAGTTCTTC. It is translated as CASSPTGGSYNEQFF.

The genes are TRBV13 and TRBJ2-7, with D perhaps matching TRBD2 (6 bases). CDR1 and CDR2 from the germline V gene are PRHDT and FYEKMQ (reference sequence). CDR3 length: 14 amino acids. V lost 4 bases and J 4 bases, leaving 14 bases between the germline ends. This CDR3 reads CASSSGLSPYEQYF. CDR3 nucleotide sequence: TGTGCCAGCAGCTCGGGACTGTCCCCTTACGAGCAGTACTTC.